The 17 T cell receptor beta chains below come from one sample, sequenced in a study of T cells in Graves' hyperthyroidism and ophthalmopathy. RNA transcripts gave rise to amplified TCR beta CDR3 regions. The primer set for the first-round RT-PCR of the TCR CDR3 was HTBI. TCRdb analysed the multiplex PCR reads with MiXCR anew, one entry per CDR3 protein. The table lists a few hundred thousand distinct CDR3 sequences, more than 15% of them singletons. The sample taken for sequencing was blood. The receptor source for this set is a woman aged 25 to 39 with Graves' hyperthyroidism.

J is TRBJ2-2 and V is TRBV9, with 10 bases that match TRBD2. J lost 3 bases, V lost 2 bases, and 1 base had no gene match. From germline, CDR1 is SGDLS and CDR2 YYNGEE. The CDR3 covers 15 residues. The CDR3 DNA reads as TGTGCCAGCAGCGTCCTAGCGGGAGACACCGGGGAGCTGTTTTTT. The encoded protein is CASSVLAGDTGELFF.

This clonotype was seen many times. The chain links TRBV5-1 to TRBJ2-1; D is perhaps TRBD1 or TRBD2 (5 bases each). The V and J ends lost 0 bases and 9 bases respectively, with 13 bases between them. The CDR3 has 14 amino acids. From germline, CDR1 is SGHRS and CDR2 YFSETQ. The DNA of the CDR3 is TGCGCCAGCAGCTTGGGGGACGGGAAGGGTGAGCAGTTCTTC. Its protein product is CASSLGDGKGEQFF.

About this clonotype: This may be a read error, as it is one base from a much larger clone. The V call is TRBV27, the J call TRBJ2-4; 10 bases align to TRBD2. This CDR3 has 17 amino acids. Germline CDR1 and CDR2: MNHEY and SMNVEV (reference sequence). J lost 11 bases, V lost 8 bases, and 21 bases had no gene match. The CDR3 is CASRPQGLADIKHVQYF. The CDR3 nucleotides read TGTGCCAGCCGACCTCAAGGACTAGCGGACATTAAGCACGTTCAGTACTTC.

As concerns this clonotype: One base away lies a much larger clone, so this may be a sequencing read error. The chain couples TRBV7-3 to TRBJ1-1; 8 bases align to TRBD1. Germline V gives CDR1 SGHTA, CDR2 FQGTGA. The CDR3 covers 15 residues. J gave up 3 bases and V 5 bases, and 8 bases lay outside the gene matches. The CDR3 DNA reads TGTGCCAGCAGCCCCGAGTCAGGGGGCCACACTGAAGCTTTCTTT. Translation gives CASSPESGGHTEAFF.

This clonotype was detected a few times. V is TRBV27 and J is TRBJ1-1; D is unclear. Trimming shortened V by 3 bases and J by 6 bases, and 26 bases separated the two germline ends. CDR1 is MNHEY and CDR2 is SMNVEV in the germline V gene (reference sequence). The CDR3 has 18 residues. In nucleotides, the CDR3 is TGTGCCAGCAGTTTGTCGATTGGTACAGCCGGCGTTGGATCTGAAGCTTTCTTT. Amino acids: CASSLSIGTAGVGSEAFF.

The count of this clonotype is one. The V call is TRBV7-9, the J call TRBJ1-5; a weak D match, TRBD1 (5 bases). This CDR3 comprises 16 residues. Per the germline V gene, CDR1 is SEHNR and CDR2 is FQNEAQ (reference sequence). Trimming removed 3 bases at V and 1 base at J, with 13 bases between. CDR3 sequence (DNA): TGTGCCAGCAGCTTGGGAAGGGGAGGGAGCAATCAGCCCCAGCATTTT. It is translated as CASSLGRGGSNQPQHF.

This clonotype was seen many times. This chain links TRBV2 with TRBJ2-7, with a tentative D call TRBD2 (5 bases). With 5 bases removed from V and 7 bases from J, the gap between germline ends came to 36 bases. The CDR3 is 20 amino acids. In germline, CDR1 is SNHLY, CDR2 FYNNEI. CDR3 loop: CASSTTTQAGGRLTAREQYF. CDR3 nucleotide sequence: TGTGCCAGCAGTACCACCACCCAGGCGGGCGGAAGATTAACGGCTCGGGAGCAGTACTTC.

Many counts were recorded for this clonotype. The genes are TRBV28 and TRBJ2-5; D gene unclear. The germline V gene has CDR1 MDHEN and CDR2 SYDVKM. V shed 7 bases and J shed 7 bases, with 22 bases lying between them. The CDR3 has 15 residues. CDR3 DNA: TGTGCCAGCACCCTTGGTTTGCCGCCTCTTGCGACCCAGTACTTC. Protein sequence: CASTLGLPPLATQYF.

This clonotype was picked up one time. With a much larger clone just one base away, this may be a read error. V gene TRBV7-2 combines with J gene TRBJ2-3; D uncertain. The better agreement between TRBJ1-5 and the DNA end casts doubt on the J call. There are 15 residues in the CDR3. Germline V gene lookup returns CDR1 SGHTA and CDR2 FQGNSA. The CDR3 loop reads CASNPSGKSTDTQHF. DNA of the CDR3: TGTGCCAGCAACCCTAGCGGGAAAAGCACAGATACGCAGCATTTT.

This clonotype showed up many times. The chain recombines TRBV30 with TRBJ1-1; 7 bases are a match to TRBD1. The CDR3 totals 13 residues. Germline-derived CDR1 and CDR2 are GTSNPN and SVGIG (reference sequence). After removal of 3 bases from V and 4 bases from J, the junction contained 5 bases not matched to a gene. The CDR3 region has the DNA TGTGCCTGGAGAAAGCAGGGGGGCACTGAAGCTTTCTTT. Translating gives CAWRKQGGTEAFF. The complete variable domain, with remaining parts taken from reference TRBV30 and TRBJ1-1, reads SQTIHQWPATLVQPVGSPLSLECTVEGTSNPNLYWYRQAAGRGLQLLFYSVGIGQISSEVPQNLSASRPQDRQFILSSKKLLLSDSGFYLCAWRKQGGTEAFFGQGTRLTVV.

Ten or more counts support this clonotype. The J gene is TRBJ2-1, the V gene TRBV7-8; a possible D gene is TRBD1 (5 bases). Between the trimmed V and J ends, which lost 1 base and 12 bases, there was a span of 16 bases. The germline gives CDR1 SGHVS, CDR2 FQNEAQ. CDR3 length: 14 residues. The CDR3 region has the DNA TGTGCCAGCAGCTTAGGAGAGGACCTTCAGGGGCAGTTCTTC. This codes for CASSLGEDLQGQFF.

This clonotype has only a few counts. The chain carries TRBV20-1 and TRBJ1-6; 9 nucleotides agree with TRBD1. Looked up from germline, CDR1 is DFQATT and CDR2 is SNEGSKA (reference sequence). V dropped 6 bases and J dropped 5; count of bases not matched to a gene: 11. This CDR3 is built from 16 residues. The CDR3 sequence is CSAPPGTGFNNSPLHF. The CDR3 DNA follows: TGCAGTGCCCCCCCCGGGACAGGGTTCAATAATTCACCCCTCCACTTT.

Notes on this clonotype: This may be a read error, as it is one base from a much larger clone. The genes are TRBV2 and TRBJ1-2; D is unresolved. Germline CDR1 SNHLY, CDR2 FYNNEI. V was cut by 4 bases and J by 1 base, with 13 bases left in between. The CDR3 runs 15 residues. The CDR3 sequence: CASSGLVRSNYGYTF. Here the CDR3 DNA reads TGTGCCAGCAGTGGATTAGTACGGAGTAACTATGGCTACACCTTC. The full variable domain, its missing parts supplied by reference TRBV2 and TRBJ1-2, is EPEVTQTPSHQVTQMGQEVILRCVPISNHLYFYWYRQILGQKVEFLVSFYNNEISEKSEIFDDQFSVERPDGSNFTLKIRSTKLEDSAMYFCASSGLVRSNYGYTFGSGTRLTVV.

This clonotype was detected a few times. This chain connects TRBV2 to TRBJ1-2; no firm D call. Trimming took off 1 base at V and 3 bases at J, with 6 bases between the two ends. From germline, CDR1 is SNHLY and CDR2 FYNNEI. The CDR3 has 13 residues. This CDR3 reads CASSEGRDYGYTF. The DNA for the CDR3 is TGTGCCAGCAGTGAAGGAAGGGACTATGGCTACACCTTC. Looking up the rest from reference TRBV2 and TRBJ1-2 gives the full variable domain: EPEVTQTPSHQVTQMGQEVILRCVPISNHLYFYWYRQILGQKVEFLVSFYNNEISEKSEIFDDQFSVERPDGSNFTLKIRSTKLEDSAMYFCASSEGRDYGYTFGSGTRLTVV.

The table lists this clonotype with many counts. CDR3 amino acids: CASSSEAGWAEAFF. DNA for the CDR3: TGTGCCAGCAGTTCAGAGGCCGGTTGGGCTGAAGCTTTCTTT. V and J are TRBV12-3 or TRBV12-4 and TRBJ1-1; D is undetermined. This CDR3 spans 14 amino acids. V was clipped by 4 bases and J by 6 bases, with 15 bases between them.

This clonotype showed up many times. This sequence joins TRBV11-2 and TRBJ1-1; D may be TRBD1 (6 bases). V was cut by 0 bases and J by 4 bases, with 12 bases left in between. Looked up from germline, CDR1 is SGHAT and CDR2 is FQNNGV. The CDR3 is 15 residues long. This CDR3 is CASSLDLQGLTEAFF. CDR3 in DNA: TGTGCCAGCAGCTTAGATCTTCAGGGGCTCACTGAAGCTTTCTTT.

This clonotype was recorded a few times. This rearrangement joins TRBV16 to TRBJ1-3; D is possibly TRBD1 (5 bases). CDR1 and CDR2 from the germline V gene are KGHSY and FQNENV. CDR3 length: 15 amino acids. Deletions cut 4 bases from V and 0 bases from J, with 10 bases between. The CDR3 DNA reads TGTGCCAGCAGCCTCGACAGTCCCTCTGGAAACACCATATATTTT. It translates to CASSLDSPSGNTIYF.